A single sample gave rise to the 4 T cell receptor beta chains below, sequenced in a study of T cell responses to AZD1222 COVID-19 vaccine. Some clones are missing from TCRdb's copy, which holds only in-frame ones; the method was immunoSEQ multiplex PCR. The sample lists some 190,000 clones, about 90% occurring once. Here the sequenced sample was peripheral blood, taken 28 days after the second AZD1222 dose. These receptors came from an adult who received the AZD1222 COVID-19 vaccine.

V gene TRBV9 combines with J gene TRBJ1-2; D is ambiguous. The CDR3 contains 11 residues. Germline V gene sequence: CDR1 SGDLS, CDR2 YYNGEE. V was pared by 7 bases and J by 7 bases, with 11 bases between. This chain's CDR3 is CASSPGVGYTF. CDR3 DNA: TGTGCCAGCTCCCCCGGTGTTGGCTACACCTTC.

This chain links TRBV7-9 with TRBJ1-2; D remains ambiguous. CDR1 is SEHNR, CDR2 FQNEAQ, per germline (reference sequence). Trimming left V 3 bases short and J 3 bases short, with 5 bases between. This CDR3 region has 12 residues. The CDR3 coding sequence is TGTGCCAGCAGCTTGGGCCACTATGGCTACACCTTC. Residues: CASSLGHYGYTF. Looking up the rest from reference TRBV7-9 and TRBJ1-2 gives the full variable domain: DTGVSQNPRHKITKRGQNVTFRCDPISEHNRLYWYRQTLGQGPEFLTYFQNEAQLEKSRLLSDRFSAERPKGSFSTLEIQRTEQGDSAMYLCASSLGHYGYTFGSGTRLTVV.

This sequence joins TRBV7-3 and TRBJ2-1; 12 bases agree with TRBD2. CDR1 SGHTA and CDR2 FQGTGA come from the germline V gene. This CDR3 region has 18 residues. Trimming took 1 base from V and 3 from J; bases not matched to a gene: 7. CDR3 protein: CASSLKGPGLAGYNEQFF. DNA for the CDR3: TGTGCCAGCAGCTTAAAAGGACCGGGACTAGCGGGCTACAATGAGCAGTTCTTC.

The J gene is TRBJ1-4, the V gene TRBV9; 7 nucleotides agree with TRBD1. Germline loops: CDR1 SGDLS, CDR2 YYNGEE. CDR3 length: 18 residues. V lost 3 bases, J lost 0 bases, and 11 bases stayed unmatched. The CDR3 bases are TGTGCCAGCAGCGCCACCGAACAGGGGTCCTCAACTAATGAAAAACTGTTTTTT. The encoded protein is CASSATEQGSSTNEKLFF.